This TCR beta chain was captured by sequencing in a study of CD8+CD57+ T cells in acquired aplastic anemia. Study summary: Recorded DNA amounts for sorted CD4+ and CD8+ cells had an average of around 3 ug. Findings and caveats of the study: About 29 sequences, all CD8+ CDR3, were shared between patients and controls. Patient and control CD8+ Simpson's diversity was not significantly different.

With respect to this clonotype: The antigen is unknown.

TCR beta VDJ and CDR3 profiling used genomic DNA as template. Each CDR3 protein gets one entry after TCRdb re-called the reads with MiXCR. Of some 42,000 distinct CDR3 sequences in the sample, 65% to 70% were seen once. This CDR3 has 12 amino acids. Trimming shortened V by 4 bases and J by 6 bases, and 9 bases separated the two germline ends. The V gene's germline CDR1 is ENHRY and CDR2 SYGVKD. The chain has TRBV10-3 and TRBJ1-1, with D hard to call. The sequence derives from a human donor in good health, serving as a control. Sequenced material: sorted CD4+, CD8+, or CD8+CD57+ T cells (not recorded which) from PBMCs. The CDR3 reads CAISGVVSEAFF. CDR3 coding DNA: TGTGCCATCAGTGGCGTAGTTTCTGAAGCTTTCTTT.